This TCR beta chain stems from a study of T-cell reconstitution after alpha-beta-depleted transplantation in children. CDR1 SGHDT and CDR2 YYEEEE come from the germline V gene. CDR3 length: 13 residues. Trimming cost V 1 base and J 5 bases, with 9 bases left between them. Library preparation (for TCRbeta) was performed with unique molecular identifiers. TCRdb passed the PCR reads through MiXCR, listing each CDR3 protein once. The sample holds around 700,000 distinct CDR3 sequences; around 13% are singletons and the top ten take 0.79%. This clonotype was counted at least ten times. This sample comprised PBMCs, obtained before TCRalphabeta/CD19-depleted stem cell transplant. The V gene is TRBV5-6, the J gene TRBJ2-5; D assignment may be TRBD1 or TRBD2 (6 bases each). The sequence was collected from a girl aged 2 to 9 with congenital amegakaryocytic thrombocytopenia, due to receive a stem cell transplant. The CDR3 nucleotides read TGTGCCAGCAGCTTGAGGGGGGCCGAGACCCAGTACTTC. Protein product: CASSLRGAETQYF.